This T cell receptor beta chain was recorded in a study of vaccination effects on CD4 cells after COVID-19. This clone came up once. Its antigen is unidentified. Clones were sequenced by immunoSEQ multiplex PCR, and TCRdb holds only the in-frame ones, with some missing. The data show 42,000 or so clones, roughly four fifths seen once. Using viral peptide pools, the ViraFEST assay grew out antigen-specific CD4+ T cells prior to sequencing. Subsequent to a culture period of more than 9 days, CD4+ T cells were isolated. The individual was infected with SARS-CoV-2 between March and December 2020, as confirmed by PCR. In culture with 10 IU/ml IL-2 and around 10 ug/ml peptides, PBMC were grown at some 2 million per well. Germline assignment: CDR1 MNHEY and CDR2 SVGAGI. This CDR3 has 13 residues. Between the trimmed V and J ends, which lost 5 bases and 14 bases, there was a span of 20 bases.

This chain links TRBV6-5 with TRBJ2-3, with D tentatively TRBD1 or TRBD2 (5 bases each). The input for sequencing was CD4+ T cells from PBMCs cultured with a peptide pool, taken before COVID-19 vaccination. The receptor's source is a human donor who had a prior SARS-CoV-2 infection. CDR3 DNA: TGTGCCAGCAGTCCAACGCGACTCTCGAGGGGGTATTTT. Protein sequence: CASSPTRLSRGYF.